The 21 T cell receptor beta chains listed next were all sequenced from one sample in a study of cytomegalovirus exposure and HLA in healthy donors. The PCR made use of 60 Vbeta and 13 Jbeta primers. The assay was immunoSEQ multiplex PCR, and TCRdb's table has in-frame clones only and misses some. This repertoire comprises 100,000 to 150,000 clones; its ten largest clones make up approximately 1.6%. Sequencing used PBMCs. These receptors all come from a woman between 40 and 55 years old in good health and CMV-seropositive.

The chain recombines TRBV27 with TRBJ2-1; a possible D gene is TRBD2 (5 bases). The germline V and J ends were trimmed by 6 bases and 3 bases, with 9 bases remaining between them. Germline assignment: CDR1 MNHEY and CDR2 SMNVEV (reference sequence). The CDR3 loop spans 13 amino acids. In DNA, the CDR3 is TGTGCCAGCAGGGGAGATGGCTACAATGAGCAGTTCTTC. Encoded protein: CASRGDGYNEQFF.

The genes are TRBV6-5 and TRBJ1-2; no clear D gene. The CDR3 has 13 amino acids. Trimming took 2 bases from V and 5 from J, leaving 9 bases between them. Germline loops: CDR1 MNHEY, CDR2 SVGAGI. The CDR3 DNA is TGTGCCAGCAGTTACGCCCGGGGATATGGCTACACCTTC. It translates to CASSYARGYGYTF.

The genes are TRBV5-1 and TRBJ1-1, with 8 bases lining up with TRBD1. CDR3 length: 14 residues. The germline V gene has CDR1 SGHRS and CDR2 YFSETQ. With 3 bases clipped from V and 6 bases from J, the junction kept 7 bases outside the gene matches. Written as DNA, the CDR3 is TGCGCCAGCAGCTCCCCGGGACAGGCCCCTGAAGCTTTCTTT. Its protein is CASSSPGQAPEAFF.

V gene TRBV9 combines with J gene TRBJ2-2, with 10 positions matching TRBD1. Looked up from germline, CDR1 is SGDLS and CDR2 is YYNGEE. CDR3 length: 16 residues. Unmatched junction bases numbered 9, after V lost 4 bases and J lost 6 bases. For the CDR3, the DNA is TGTGCCAGCAGCCTAGAGGGACAGGGGTTATCCGGGGAGCTGTTTTTT. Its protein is CASSLEGQGLSGELFF.

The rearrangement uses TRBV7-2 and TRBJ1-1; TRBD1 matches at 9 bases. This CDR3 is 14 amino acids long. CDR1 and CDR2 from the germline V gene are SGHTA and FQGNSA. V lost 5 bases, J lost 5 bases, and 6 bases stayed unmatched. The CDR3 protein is CASSRTGGGTEAFF. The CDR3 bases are TGTGCCAGCAGCCGAACAGGGGGCGGGACTGAAGCTTTCTTT.

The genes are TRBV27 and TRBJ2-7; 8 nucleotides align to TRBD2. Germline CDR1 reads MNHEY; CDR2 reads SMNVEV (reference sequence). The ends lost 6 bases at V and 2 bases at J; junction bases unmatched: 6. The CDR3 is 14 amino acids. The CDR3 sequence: CASRGGTRTYEQYF. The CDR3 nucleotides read TGTGCCAGCAGGGGAGGGACTAGAACCTACGAGCAGTACTTC.

CDR3 in amino acids: CASSFFGVQYF. The CDR3 DNA reads TGTGCCAGCAGTTTTTTCGGGGTACAGTACTTC. V usage is TRBV27 and J usage is TRBJ2-7; D may be TRBD2 (5 bases). The CDR3 consists of 11 residues. Germline V gives CDR1 MNHEY, CDR2 SMNVEV (reference sequence). Trimming shortened V by 3 bases and J by 10 bases, and 10 bases separated the two germline ends.

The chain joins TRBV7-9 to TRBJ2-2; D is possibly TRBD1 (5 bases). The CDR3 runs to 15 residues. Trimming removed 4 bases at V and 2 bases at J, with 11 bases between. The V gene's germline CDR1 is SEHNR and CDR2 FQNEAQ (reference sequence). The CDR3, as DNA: TGTGCCAGCAGCTCGACCGACAGAAACACCGGGGAGCTGTTTTTT. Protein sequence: CASSSTDRNTGELFF.

CDR3 DNA: TGTGCCAGCAGCTTCACAGGGGGCGCCTGGAACACTGAAGCTTTCTTT. This translates into CASSFTGGAWNTEAFF. The V gene is TRBV7-2, the J gene TRBJ1-1; 9 positions match TRBD1. The V segment lost 3 bases and the J segment 1 base; nucleotides outside the gene matches: 6. Per germline, CDR1 SGHTA and CDR2 FQGNSA. The CDR3 is 16 residues long.

The CDR3 coding sequence is TGTGCCAGCAGTATCCGTTCGGTGGGACAAAGGTGGGCTACGCAGTATTTT. As protein: CASSIRSVGQRWATQYF. V gene TRBV28 combines with J gene TRBJ2-3, with D tentatively TRBD1 (6 bases). The CDR3 contains 17 residues. In germline, CDR1 is MDHEN, CDR2 SYDVKM. The ends were cut back, 5 bases at V and 8 bases at J, with 26 bases in the middle.

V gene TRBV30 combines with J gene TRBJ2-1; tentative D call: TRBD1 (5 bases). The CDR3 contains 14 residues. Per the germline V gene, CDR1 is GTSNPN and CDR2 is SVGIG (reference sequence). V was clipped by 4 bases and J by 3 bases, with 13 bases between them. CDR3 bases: TGTGCCTGGATAGAATTAGACAGCTACAATGAGCAGTTCTTC. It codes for CAWIELDSYNEQFF.

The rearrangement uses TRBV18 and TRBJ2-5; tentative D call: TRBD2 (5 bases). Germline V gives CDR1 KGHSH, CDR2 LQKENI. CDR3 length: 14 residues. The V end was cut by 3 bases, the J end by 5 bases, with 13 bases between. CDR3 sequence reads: CASSPGRGGETQYF. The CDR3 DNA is TGTGCCAGCTCACCCGGACGGGGTGGGGAGACCCAGTACTTC.

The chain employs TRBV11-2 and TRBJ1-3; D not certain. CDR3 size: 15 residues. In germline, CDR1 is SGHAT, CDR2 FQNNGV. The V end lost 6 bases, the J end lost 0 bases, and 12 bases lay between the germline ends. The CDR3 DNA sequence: TGTGCCAGCAGTTGGACTGGCCCCTCTGGAAACACCATATATTTT. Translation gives CASSWTGPSGNTIYF.

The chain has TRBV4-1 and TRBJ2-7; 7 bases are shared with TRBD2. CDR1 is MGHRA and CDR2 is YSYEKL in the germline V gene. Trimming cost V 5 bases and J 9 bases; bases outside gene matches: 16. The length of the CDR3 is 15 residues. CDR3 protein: CASSAHRGVDAVQYF. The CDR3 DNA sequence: TGCGCCAGCAGCGCGCATCGGGGGGTCGATGCGGTGCAGTACTTC.

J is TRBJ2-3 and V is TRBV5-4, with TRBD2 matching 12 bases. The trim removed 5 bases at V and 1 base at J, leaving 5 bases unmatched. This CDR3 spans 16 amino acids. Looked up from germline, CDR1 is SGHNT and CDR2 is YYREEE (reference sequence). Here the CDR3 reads CASSRTSGDGTDTQYF. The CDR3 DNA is TGTGCCAGCAGTCGGACTAGCGGGGATGGCACAGATACGCAGTATTTT.

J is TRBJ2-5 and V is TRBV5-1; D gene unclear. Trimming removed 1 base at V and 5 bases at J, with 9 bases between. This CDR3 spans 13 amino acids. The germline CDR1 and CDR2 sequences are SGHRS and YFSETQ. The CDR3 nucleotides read TGCGCCAGCAGCTTGACGGAGTTGGAGACCCAGTACTTC. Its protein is CASSLTELETQYF.

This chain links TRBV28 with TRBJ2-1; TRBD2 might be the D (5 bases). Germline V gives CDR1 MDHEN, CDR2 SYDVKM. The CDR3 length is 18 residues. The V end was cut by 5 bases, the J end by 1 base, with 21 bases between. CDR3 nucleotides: TGTGCCAGCAGTCGGCGACTCGCAGCGGAGCTATCCTACAATGAGCAGTTCTTC. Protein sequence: CASSRRLAAELSYNEQFF.

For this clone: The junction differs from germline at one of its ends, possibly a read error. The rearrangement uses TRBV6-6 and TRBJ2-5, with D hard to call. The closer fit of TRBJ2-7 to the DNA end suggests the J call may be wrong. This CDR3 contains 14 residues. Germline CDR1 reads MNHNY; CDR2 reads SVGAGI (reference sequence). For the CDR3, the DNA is TGTGCCAGCACTTACGTCCGAGGATCGTACGAGCAGTACTTC. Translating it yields CASTYVRGSYEQYF.

The CDR3 nucleotides read TGCGCCAGCAGCATACAGGGTAGGACTGAAGCTTTCTTT. Encoded protein: CASSIQGRTEAFF. The V gene is TRBV5-1, the J gene TRBJ1-1; tentatively, D is TRBD1 (6 bases). CDR1 is SGHRS, CDR2 YFSETQ, per germline. Trimming took off 4 bases at V and 5 bases at J, with 12 bases between the two ends. The CDR3 is made up of 13 amino acids.

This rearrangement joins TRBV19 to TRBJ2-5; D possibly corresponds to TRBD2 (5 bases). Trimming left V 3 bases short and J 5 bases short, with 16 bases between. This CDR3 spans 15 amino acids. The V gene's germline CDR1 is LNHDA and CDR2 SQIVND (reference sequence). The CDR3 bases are TGTGCCAGTAGTATTTCCCACAGCGGATCCGAGACCCAGTACTTC. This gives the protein CASSISHSGSETQYF.

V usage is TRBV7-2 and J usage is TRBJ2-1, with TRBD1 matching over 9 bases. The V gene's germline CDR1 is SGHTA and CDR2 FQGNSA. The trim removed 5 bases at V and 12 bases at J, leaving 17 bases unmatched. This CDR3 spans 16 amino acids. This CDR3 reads CASSPGGQGGGIGQFF. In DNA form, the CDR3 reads TGTGCCAGCAGCCCAGGGGGACAGGGAGGGGGTATTGGGCAGTTCTTC.